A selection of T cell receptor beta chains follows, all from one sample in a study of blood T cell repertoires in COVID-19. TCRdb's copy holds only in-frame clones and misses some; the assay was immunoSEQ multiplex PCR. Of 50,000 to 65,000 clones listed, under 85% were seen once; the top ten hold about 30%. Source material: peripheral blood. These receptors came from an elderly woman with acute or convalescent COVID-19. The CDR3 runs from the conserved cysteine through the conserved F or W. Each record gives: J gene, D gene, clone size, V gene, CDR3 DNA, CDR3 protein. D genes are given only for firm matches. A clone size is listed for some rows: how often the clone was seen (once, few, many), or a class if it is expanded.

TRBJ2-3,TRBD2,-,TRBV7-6,TGTGCCAGCAGCTCTGGACTAGCGGGAGGGCCGTTAACAGATACGCAGTATTTT,CASSSGLAGGPLTDTQYF
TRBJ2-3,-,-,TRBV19,TGTGCCAGTAGTATAGATGCCCCTAGCGTCGGGTCAGATACGCAGTATTTT,CASSIDAPSVGSDTQYF
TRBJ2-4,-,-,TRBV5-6,TGTGCCAGCGAGCGGGTAACGAGTCGAAACATTCAGTACTTC,CASERVTSRNIQYF
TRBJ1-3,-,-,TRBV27,TGTGCCAGCAGTTTATCCCCGGGGTCTGGAAACACCATATATTTT,CASSLSPGSGNTIYF
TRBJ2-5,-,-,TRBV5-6,TGTGCCAGCAGCGGGACACGAATGGCGGAGACCCAGTACTTC,CASSGTRMAETQYF
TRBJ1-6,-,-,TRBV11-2,TGTGCCAGCAGGAGAACAGGGCCGAGAGATTCACCCCTCCACTTT,CASRRTGPRDSPLHF
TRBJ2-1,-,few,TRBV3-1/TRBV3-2,TGTGCCAGCAGCCAAGATCCCAGAGGTGAGCAGTTCTTC,CASSQDPRGEQFF
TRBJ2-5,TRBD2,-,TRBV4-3,TGCGCCAGCAGCCAAGGACTAGCGGGAGCAGGGGAGACCCAGTACTTC,CASSQGLAGAGETQYF
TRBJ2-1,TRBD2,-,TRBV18,TGTGCCAGCTCACAGGTGGCTAGCGGGAGGGCCTCCTACAATGAGCAGTTCTTC,CASSQVASGRASYNEQFF
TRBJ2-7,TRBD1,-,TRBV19,TGTGCCAGTAGAAGGACAGGGGGCTTAAACGAGCAGTACTTC,CASRRTGGLNEQYF
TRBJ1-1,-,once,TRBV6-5,TGTGCCAGCATCCGACCGGGAGGGAACACTGAAGCTTTCTTT,CASIRPGGNTEAFF
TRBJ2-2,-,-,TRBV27,TGTGCCAGCAGCCCGTCCGCGAACACCGGGGAGCTGTTTTTT,CASSPSANTGELFF
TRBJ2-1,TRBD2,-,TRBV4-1,TGCGCCAGCAGCCGTGGAACCGGGACTAGCGATGCGACGATGCAGTTCTTC,CASSRGTGTSDATMQFF
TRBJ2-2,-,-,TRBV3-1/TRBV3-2,TGTGCCAGCAGCCAAGGGGGCGCGGACACCGGGGAGCTGTTTTTT,CASSQGGADTGELFF
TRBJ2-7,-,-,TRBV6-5,TGTGCCAGCACTGGTGGAAGGGGCTCCTACGAGCAGTACTTC,CASTGGRGSYEQYF
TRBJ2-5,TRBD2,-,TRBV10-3,TGTGCCATCAGGCGGGGCGGGAGTAATCTCGCAACCCAGTACTTC,CAIRRGGSNLATQYF
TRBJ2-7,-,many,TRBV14,TGTGCCAGCAGCCAATTAAGGGGAATCGACGAGCAGTACTTC,CASSQLRGIDEQYF
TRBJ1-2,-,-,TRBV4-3,TGCGCCAGCAGCCAAGATCTGGGGGGGGACTATGGCTACACCTTC,CASSQDLGGDYGYTF
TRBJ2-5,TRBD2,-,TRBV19,TGTGCCAGTAGTCAGACTAGCGGGAGCGGGGAGACCCAGTACTTC,CASSQTSGSGETQYF
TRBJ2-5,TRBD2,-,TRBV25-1,TGTGCCTGCTCCCTGGGGGGGGAGACCCAGTACTTC,CACSLGGETQYF
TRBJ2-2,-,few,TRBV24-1,TGTGCCACCAGGGCGGTACGGGGCACCGGGGAGCTGTTTTTT,CATRAVRGTGELFF
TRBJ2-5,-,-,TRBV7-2,TGTGCCAGCAGCTACGGGGGGCCGGAGACCCAGTACTTC,CASSYGGPETQYF
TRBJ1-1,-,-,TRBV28,TGTGCCAGCCTAGGGGGGGCGGGGACTGAAGCTTTCTTT,CASLGGAGTEAFF
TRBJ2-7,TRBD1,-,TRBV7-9,TGTGCCAGCAGCGAAAGGACAGGGCCATACGAGCAGTACTTC,CASSERTGPYEQYF
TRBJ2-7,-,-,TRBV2,TGTGCCAGCAGTGTGGACCAGACGGGGGAGCAGTACTTC,CASSVDQTGEQYF
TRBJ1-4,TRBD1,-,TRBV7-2,TGTGCCAGCAGCCAATCAACACAGGGGAGAGGAAAACTGTTTTTT,CASSQSTQGRGKLFF
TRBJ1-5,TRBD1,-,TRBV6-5,TGTGCCAGCAGTATAGGACAGGGGTACAATCAGCCCCAGCATTTT,CASSIGQGYNQPQHF
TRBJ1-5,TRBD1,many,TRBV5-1,TGCGCCAGCAGCTTGGCCGGGACAGAGGGTCAGCCCCAGCATTTT,CASSLAGTEGQPQHF
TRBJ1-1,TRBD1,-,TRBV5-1,TGCGCCAGCAGCCCTGACAGGGGGGTAACTGAAGCTTTCTTT,CASSPDRGVTEAFF
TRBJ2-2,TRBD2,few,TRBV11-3,TGTGCCAGCAGCTTATACGGAGCGGGAGTAGCCACCGGGGAGCTGTTTTTT,CASSLYGAGVATGELFF
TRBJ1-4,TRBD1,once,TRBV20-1,TGCAGTGCTAGTCCGGGACAGGCTGAAAAACTGTTTTTT,CSASPGQAEKLFF
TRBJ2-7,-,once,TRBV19,TGTGCCAGTAGTCCGGGACTCCTCTCCTACGAGCAGTACTTC,CASSPGLLSYEQYF
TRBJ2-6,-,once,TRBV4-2,TGTGCCAGCAGCCGGCCGGGGACTGACGCTCTGGGGGCCAACGTCCTGACTTTC,CASSRPGTDALGANVLTF
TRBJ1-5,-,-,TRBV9,TGTGCCAGCAGCGTAGACCCCGGAGATCAGCCCCAGCATTTT,CASSVDPGDQPQHF
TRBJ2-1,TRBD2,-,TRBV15,TGTGCCACCAGCAGAGATCTAACTAGCGTGTATGAGCAGTTCTTC,CATSRDLTSVYEQFF
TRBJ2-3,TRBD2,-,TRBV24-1,TGTGCCACCAGTCGGACTAGCGGACTCACAGATACGCAGTATTTT,CATSRTSGLTDTQYF
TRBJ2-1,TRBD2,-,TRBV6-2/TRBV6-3,TGTGCCAGCAGTTATAGGACTAGCGGGAGAAGGTATGAGCAGTTCTTC,CASSYRTSGRRYEQFF
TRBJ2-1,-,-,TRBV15,TGTGCCACCAGCAGGGACAGAAACAATGAGCAGTTCTTC,CATSRDRNNEQFF
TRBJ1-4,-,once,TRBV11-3,TGTGCCAGCAGCCCCCCAGAGGGAACCGGTGAAAAACTGTTTTTT,CASSPPEGTGEKLFF
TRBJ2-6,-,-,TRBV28,TGTGCCAGCAGTTCTGCGTACGATCGGGATAGGGCCAACGTCCTGACTTTC,CASSSAYDRDRANVLTF
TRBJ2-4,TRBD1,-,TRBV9,TGTGCCAGCAGCCCAGACAGGGAACTAGCCAAAAACATTCAGTACTTC,CASSPDRELAKNIQYF
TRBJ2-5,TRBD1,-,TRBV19,TGTGCCAGTAGTAGGGACAGGGGCACAGAGACCCAGTACTTC,CASSRDRGTETQYF
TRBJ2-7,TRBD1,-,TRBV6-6,TGTGCCAGCAGTCGCACCCTGGGACAGTCCTACGAGCAGTACTTC,CASSRTLGQSYEQYF
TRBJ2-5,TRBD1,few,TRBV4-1,TGCGCCAGCAGCCAAGTCGTATGGGACAGGGACGAGACCCAGTACTTC,CASSQVVWDRDETQYF
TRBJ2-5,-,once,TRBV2,TGTGCCAGCAGTGAACGTCGGCGGGAAGAGACCCAGTACTTC,CASSERRREETQYF
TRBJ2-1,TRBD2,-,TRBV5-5,TGTGCCAGCAGCTTGGCTGGCGGGGGGTTCGTAGGTGAGCAGTTCTTC,CASSLAGGGFVGEQFF
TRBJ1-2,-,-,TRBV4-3,TGCGCCAGCAGCCAAGAACCCTCCGGAGCTCCTTATGGCTACACCTTC,CASSQEPSGAPYGYTF
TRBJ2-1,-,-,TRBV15,TGTGCCACCAGCAGAGACGGCGGCCCAACGGGCAATGAGCAGTTCTTC,CATSRDGGPTGNEQFF
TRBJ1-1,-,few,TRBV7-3,TGTGCCAGCAGCCCCAACCCCGGACAAGGATTGGGTGAAGCTTTCTTT,CASSPNPGQGLGEAFF
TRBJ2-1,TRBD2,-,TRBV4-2,TGTGCCAGCAGCCAAGATGACGGGACTAGCTCCTACAATGAGCAGTTCTTC,CASSQDDGTSSYNEQFF
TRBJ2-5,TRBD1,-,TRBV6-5,TGTGCCAGCAGGAAGACAGGGGTAGAGACCCAGTACTTC,CASRKTGVETQYF
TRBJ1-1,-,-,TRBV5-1,TGCGCCAGCAGCTTGGACGGTATTTCGAACACTGAAGCTTTCTTT,CASSLDGISNTEAFF
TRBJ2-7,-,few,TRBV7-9,TGTGCCAGCCCATCTATTAGAGGCTACGAGCAGTACTTC,CASPSIRGYEQYF
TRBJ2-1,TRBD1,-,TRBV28,TGTGCCAGCACCCCCGGGACAGGGAGATACAATGAGCAGTTCTTC,CASTPGTGRYNEQFF